Following are 29 T cell receptor beta chains from one sample sequenced in a study of cytomegalovirus exposure and HLA in healthy donors. PCR amplification relied on 60 Vbeta primers (plus 13 Jbeta primers). TCRdb keeps only in-frame clones here, not all; method: immunoSEQ multiplex PCR. The sample shows 140,000 or so clones, 70% to 75% of them seen only once. Specimen: PBMCs. These receptors originate from a woman aged 25 to 45 in good health and CMV-seronegative.

V gene TRBV19 combines with J gene TRBJ1-1; 7 positions agree with TRBD1. The germline CDR1 and CDR2 sequences are LNHDA and SQIVND (reference sequence). This CDR3 is built from 17 residues. J lost 1 base, V lost 5 bases, and 13 bases had no gene match. The CDR3 DNA sequence: TGTGCCAGTAGTCCTAGTAGGATACAGGGGACGAACACTGAAGCTTTCTTT. Translated, it gives CASSPSRIQGTNTEAFF.

V usage is TRBV29-1 and J usage is TRBJ1-4; tentative D call: TRBD1 (6 bases). Germline V lookup: CDR1 SQVTM, CDR2 ANQGSEA. The CDR3 consists of 14 residues. Trimming removed 7 bases at V and 7 bases at J, with 19 bases between. CDR3 sequence (DNA): TGCAGCGGTCTCGCAGGGGCGCCCCTTGAAAAACTGTTTTTT. Amino acids: CSGLAGAPLEKLFF.

The chain uses TRBV29-1 and TRBJ2-3, with D maybe TRBD1 (5 bases). The CDR3 totals 14 residues. CDR1 and CDR2 (germline): SQVTM, ANQGSEA. V lost 4 bases and J lost 6, with 17 bases in between. The CDR3 bases are TGCAGCGTTGCCTTAGGGGCTAGTGAGGATACGCAGTATTTT. Translation: CSVALGASEDTQYF.

This chain connects TRBV28 to TRBJ2-7; weak D call: TRBD1 (5 bases). Germline V gives CDR1 MDHEN, CDR2 SYDVKM. The CDR3 totals 14 residues. Trimming removed 6 bases at V and 2 bases at J, with 14 bases between. For the CDR3, the DNA is TGTGCCAGCAGACCCCAGGGTGTTACCTACGAGCAGTACTTC. Amino acid sequence: CASRPQGVTYEQYF.

The CDR3 loop is CASSGGSKNIQYF. Here the CDR3 DNA reads TGTGCCAGCAGTGGGGGCTCCAAAAACATTCAGTACTTC. The chain is built from TRBV11-1 and TRBJ2-4, with D maybe TRBD1 (6 bases). The CDR3 runs to 13 residues. Germline values: CDR1 SGHAT, CDR2 FQDESV (reference sequence). V gave up 6 bases and J gave up 2 bases, with 8 bases separating them.

V gene TRBV7-8 combines with J gene TRBJ2-7, with D hard to call. With 4 bases removed from V and 7 bases from J, the gap between germline ends came to 11 bases. The CDR3 loop spans 12 amino acids. CDR1 and CDR2 (germline): SGHVS, FQNEAQ. This CDR3 is CASSWVGREQYF. As DNA, the CDR3 is TGTGCCAGCAGCTGGGTGGGCAGGGAGCAGTACTTC.

This clone appeared a few times. V usage is TRBV5-4 and J usage is TRBJ2-6; 8 bases line up with TRBD1. Looked up from germline, CDR1 is SGHNT and CDR2 is YYREEE (reference sequence). This CDR3 comprises 16 residues. The V and J ends lost 4 bases and 4 bases, in that order; junction bases with no gene match: 7. The CDR3 loop reads CASSDDRGRGANVLTF. Written as DNA, the CDR3 is TGTGCCAGCAGCGACGACAGGGGAAGGGGGGCCAACGTCCTGACTTTC.

V gene TRBV11-2 combines with J gene TRBJ1-4; 9 bases match TRBD1. V was clipped by 2 bases and J by 8 bases; unmatched bases: 3. Germline CDR1 is SGHAT and CDR2 is FQNNGV. This CDR3 contains 14 residues. CDR3 protein: CASSLMTGGEKLFF. The CDR3, as DNA: TGTGCCAGCAGCTTAATGACAGGGGGGGAAAAACTGTTTTTT.

The chain is built from TRBV4-2 and TRBJ2-7; 8 nucleotides agree with TRBD2. The trim removed 3 bases at V and 4 bases at J, leaving 5 bases unmatched. The CDR3 extends over 14 amino acids. The germline gives CDR1 LGHNA, CDR2 YNFKEQ. The CDR3 DNA sequence: TGTGCCAGCAGCCAGACGAGCGGGAGTTACGAGCAGTACTTC. The encoded protein is CASSQTSGSYEQYF.

J is TRBJ2-2 and V is TRBV28; D gene unclear. This CDR3 is built from 15 residues. V was shortened by 3 bases and J by 4 bases, with 12 bases between the two germline ends. The germline gives CDR1 MDHEN, CDR2 SYDVKM. The CDR3 is CASSFDFISTGELFF. Here the CDR3 DNA reads TGTGCCAGCAGTTTTGACTTTATTTCCACCGGGGAGCTGTTTTTT. Filled out from reference TRBV28 and TRBJ2-2, the complete variable domain reads DVKVTQSSRYLVKRTGEKVFLECVQDMDHENMFWYRQDPGLGLRLIYFSYDVKMKEKGDIPEGYSVSREKKERFSLILESASTNQTSMYLCASSFDFISTGELFFGEGSRLTVL.

The chain combines TRBV9 with TRBJ1-4; D is undetermined. The CDR3 has 15 amino acids. CDR1 is SGDLS, CDR2 YYNGEE, per germline. Between the trimmed V and J ends, which lost 6 bases and 5 bases, there was a span of 17 bases. The CDR3 DNA sequence: TGTGCCAGCACCCGTTTGGCTGATCAAAATGAAAAACTGTTTTTT. Protein product: CASTRLADQNEKLFF.

The V and J genes are TRBV18 and TRBJ1-1; 8 nucleotides align to TRBD1. J was trimmed by 4 bases and V by 3 bases; bases with no gene match: 4. Per the germline V gene, CDR1 is KGHSH and CDR2 is LQKENI. There are 14 residues in the CDR3. CDR3 protein: CASSPETGATEAFF. The CDR3 DNA is TGTGCCAGCTCACCTGAGACAGGGGCCACTGAAGCTTTCTTT. Full variable domain (missing parts from reference TRBV18 and TRBJ1-1): NAGVMQNPRHLVRRRGQEARLRCSPMKGHSHVYWYRQLPEEGLKFMVYLQKENIIDESGMPKERFSAEFPKEGPSILRIQQVVRGDSAAYFCASSPETGATEAFFGQGTRLTVV.

The CDR3 nucleotides are TGTGCCAGCAGCCCGCGGACTAGCGGGAGGGGCGGTAGAAACGAGCAGTACTTC. Amino acid sequence: CASSPRTSGRGGRNEQYF. The genes are TRBV7-8 and TRBJ2-7; 15 bases are shared with TRBD2. V was clipped by 5 bases and J by 5 bases; unmatched bases: 13. Germline assignment: CDR1 SGHVS and CDR2 FQNEAQ. The CDR3 runs 18 residues.

This rearrangement joins TRBV14 to TRBJ2-1; 12 bases are shared with TRBD2. With V trimmed by 0 bases and J by 7 bases, 10 bases remained unmatched. The CDR3 is 18 residues long. Germline CDR1 SGHDN, CDR2 FVKESK. The CDR3 protein is CASSQDTSLAGGWNEQFF. As DNA, the CDR3 is TGTGCCAGCAGCCAAGACACGAGCCTAGCGGGAGGGTGGAATGAGCAGTTCTTC.

The V call is TRBV5-1, the J call TRBJ2-3, with 9 positions matching TRBD1. The V gene's germline CDR1 is SGHRS and CDR2 YFSETQ. This CDR3 has 15 residues. Unmatched junction bases numbered 2, after V lost 3 bases and J lost 0 bases. The CDR3 nucleotides are TGCGCCAGCAGCTGGACAGGGGACAGCACAGATACGCAGTATTTT. It is translated as CASSWTGDSTDTQYF. Together with reference TRBV5-1 and TRBJ2-3, the CDR3 gives the full variable domain: KAGVTQTPRYLIKTRGQQVTLSCSPISGHRSVSWYQQTPGQGLQFLFEYFSETQRNKGNFPGRFSGRQFSNSRSEMNVSTLELGDSALYLCASSWTGDSTDTQYFGPGTRLTVL.

The genes are TRBV2 and TRBJ1-2; 8 bases align to TRBD1. The germline gives CDR1 SNHLY, CDR2 FYNNEI. After removal of 3 bases from V and 4 bases from J, the junction contained 4 bases not matched to a gene. This CDR3 contains 14 residues. The CDR3 reads CASSDSQGGYGYTF. The CDR3 DNA reads TGTGCCAGCAGTGATTCACAGGGGGGCTATGGCTACACCTTC.

The gene calls are TRBV6-4 and TRBJ1-1; D uncertain. Germline V gene sequence: CDR1 MRHNA, CDR2 SNTAGT. CDR3 length equals 13 residues. Trimming left V 3 bases short and J 0 bases short, with 5 bases between. CDR3 nucleotides: TGTGCCAGCAGTGAAAGCCTGAACACTGAAGCTTTCTTT. Translated, it gives CASSESLNTEAFF.

The V gene is TRBV27, the J gene TRBJ1-1; the D is unclear. Trimming stripped 6 bases from V and 1 base from J, with 9 bases between. The CDR3 extends over 13 amino acids. Germline values: CDR1 MNHEY, CDR2 SMNVEV (reference sequence). DNA of the CDR3: TGTGCCAGCAGCCCCTTCGGGAACACTGAAGCTTTCTTT. This codes for CASSPFGNTEAFF.

This chain uses TRBV2 with TRBJ2-1, with 9 bases aligning to TRBD1. The J segment lost 6 bases and the V segment lost 5 bases, leaving 5 bases of the junction unmatched. Germline V gives CDR1 SNHLY, CDR2 FYNNEI. The length of the CDR3 is 14 residues. The CDR3 region is CASSSWDRVNEQFF. The CDR3 DNA is TGTGCCAGCAGTTCCTGGGACAGGGTCAATGAGCAGTTCTTC.

About this clone itself: The germline gene is not matched at one end of the junction; a read error may be the cause. The chain employs TRBV7-3 and TRBJ2-2, with 14 positions matching TRBD2. CDR1 is SGHTA, CDR2 FQGTGA, per germline. This CDR3 contains 18 residues. This chain's CDR3 is CASSLTTSGRVGTGELFF. The CDR3 coding sequence is TGTGCCAGCAGCCTAACGACTAGCGGGAGGGTTGGCACCGGGGAGCTGTTTTTT.

The V gene is TRBV11-3, the J gene TRBJ2-7; 8 bases align to TRBD1. V was clipped by 3 bases and J by 4 bases; unmatched bases: 5. The germline CDR1 and CDR2 sequences are SGHNT and YENEEA. The length of the CDR3 is 14 residues. CDR3 in DNA: TGTGCCAGCAGCTTGTGGGACAGGTTGTACGAGCAGTACTTC. Translated, it gives CASSLWDRLYEQYF.

This chain uses TRBV13 with TRBJ2-3, with 9 nucleotides matching TRBD2. The CDR3 runs to 16 residues. V was pared by 4 bases and J by 10 bases, with 15 bases of the junction left unmatched. Germline CDR1 PRHDT, CDR2 FYEKMQ (reference sequence). The CDR3 DNA reads as TGTGCCAGCAGCTCCCCGGAGCGGGGGGTCGTTCAAGCGCAGTATTTT. It specifies CASSSPERGVVQAQYF.

This chain joins TRBV18 and TRBJ1-1, with 7 bases fitting TRBD1. V dropped 5 bases and J dropped 6; count of bases not matched to a gene: 6. The germline CDR1 and CDR2 sequences are KGHSH and LQKENI. The length of the CDR3 is 13 residues. CDR3 loop: CASSLTGQAEAFF. DNA of the CDR3: TGTGCCAGCTCATTGACAGGGCAAGCTGAAGCTTTCTTT.

V is TRBV10-1 and J is TRBJ2-3; 9 bases are shared with TRBD2. The J segment lost 1 base and the V segment lost 5 bases, leaving 13 bases of the junction unmatched. CDR3 length equals 18 residues. The germline V gene encodes CDR1 WNHNN and CDR2 SYGVQD (reference sequence). CDR3 amino acids: CASSQNLGLAGRTDTQYF. The CDR3 DNA reads as TGCGCCAGCAGTCAGAATTTGGGCCTAGCGGGGCGCACAGATACGCAGTATTTT.

The chain is built from TRBV28 and TRBJ2-5; 7 nucleotides align to TRBD1. The germline CDR1 and CDR2 sequences are MDHEN and SYDVKM. V was clipped by 4 bases and J by 2 bases; unmatched bases: 7. This CDR3 contains 15 residues. The CDR3: CASSSRKGQQETQYF. The CDR3 bases are TGTGCCAGCAGTTCCCGGAAGGGACAGCAAGAGACCCAGTACTTC.

The chain uses TRBV6-1 and TRBJ2-2, with TRBD1 matching over 7 bases. CDR3 length equals 14 residues. Germline CDR1 MNHNS, CDR2 SASEGT. The V and J ends lost 8 bases and 6 bases, in that order; junction bases with no gene match: 9. The CDR3 region is CASGRDSPPGELFF. The CDR3 nucleotides are TGTGCCAGCGGCCGGGACAGTCCCCCCGGGGAGCTGTTTTTT.

V is TRBV5-1 and J is TRBJ1-1; 8 bases are shared with TRBD1. The CDR3 spans 17 residues. Germline CDR1 is SGHRS and CDR2 is YFSETQ. After removal of 2 bases from V and 6 bases from J, the junction contained 15 bases not matched to a gene. CDR3 sequence (DNA): TGCGCCAGCAGCTTTGGGGTCGGGACAGGCTCCTTCCCTGAAGCTTTCTTT. The encoded protein is CASSFGVGTGSFPEAFF.

There are a few counts of this clone. The rearrangement joins TRBV7-9 to TRBJ2-3, with 9 bases aligning to TRBD1. V lost 1 base, J lost 4 bases, and 6 bases stayed unmatched. The CDR3 sequence is 16 residues long. CDR1 is SEHNR and CDR2 is FQNEAQ in the germline V gene (reference sequence). CDR3 region: CASSLGDRDGADTQYF. CDR3 sequence (DNA): TGTGCCAGCAGCTTAGGGGACAGGGACGGGGCAGATACGCAGTATTTT.

The gene calls are TRBV25-1 and TRBJ1-5, with D possibly being TRBD1 (6 bases). V was trimmed by 2 bases and J by 2 bases, leaving 10 bases between them. Germline loops: CDR1 MGHDK, CDR2 SYGVNS. The CDR3 totals 15 residues. In DNA form, the CDR3 reads TGTGCCAGCAGTGAAGGCGCAGGGGGCAATCAGCCCCAGCATTTT. Its translation is CASSEGAGGNQPQHF. Based on the CDR3 plus reference TRBV25-1 and TRBJ1-5, the full variable domain is EADIYQTPRYLVIGTGKKITLECSQTMGHDKMYWYQQDPGMELHLIHYSYGVNSTEKGDLSSESTVSRIRTEHFPLTLESARPSHTSQYLCASSEGAGGNQPQHFGDGTRLSIL.